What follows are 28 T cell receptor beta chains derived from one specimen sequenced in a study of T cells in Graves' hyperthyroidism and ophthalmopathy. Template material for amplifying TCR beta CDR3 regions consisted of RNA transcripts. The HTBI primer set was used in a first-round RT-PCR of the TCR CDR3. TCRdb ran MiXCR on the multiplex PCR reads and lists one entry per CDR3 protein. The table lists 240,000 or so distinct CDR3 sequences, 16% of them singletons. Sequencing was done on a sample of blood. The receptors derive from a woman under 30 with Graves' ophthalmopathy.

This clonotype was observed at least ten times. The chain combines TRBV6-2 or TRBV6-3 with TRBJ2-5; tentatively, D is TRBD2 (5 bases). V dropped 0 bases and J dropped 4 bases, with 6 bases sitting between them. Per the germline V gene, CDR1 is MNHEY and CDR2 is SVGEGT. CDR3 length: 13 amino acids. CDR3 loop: CASSYSRVETQYF. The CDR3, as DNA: TGTGCCAGCAGTTACTCGAGGGTAGAGACCCAGTACTTC.

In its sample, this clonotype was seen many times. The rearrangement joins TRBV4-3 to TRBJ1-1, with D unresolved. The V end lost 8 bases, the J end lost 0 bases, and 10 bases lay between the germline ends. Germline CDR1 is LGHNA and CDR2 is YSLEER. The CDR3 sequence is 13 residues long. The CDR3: CASSRVLNTEAFF. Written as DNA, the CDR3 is TGCGCCAGCTCCCGGGTCCTGAACACTGAAGCTTTCTTT.

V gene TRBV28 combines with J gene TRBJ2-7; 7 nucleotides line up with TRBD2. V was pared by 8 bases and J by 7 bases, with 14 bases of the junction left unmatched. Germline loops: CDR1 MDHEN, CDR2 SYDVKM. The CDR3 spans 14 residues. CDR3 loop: CASSPPFREGEQYF. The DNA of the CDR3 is TGTGCCAGCTCACCACCTTTCAGGGAGGGAGAGCAGTACTTC.

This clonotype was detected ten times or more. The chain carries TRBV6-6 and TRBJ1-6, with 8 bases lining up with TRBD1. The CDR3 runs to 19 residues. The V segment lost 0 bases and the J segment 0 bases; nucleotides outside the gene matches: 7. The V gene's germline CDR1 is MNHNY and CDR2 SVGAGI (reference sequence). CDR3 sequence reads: CASSYSGQGSSSYNSPLHF. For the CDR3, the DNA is TGTGCCAGCAGTTACTCAGGACAGGGATCCAGCTCCTATAATTCACCCCTCCACTTT.

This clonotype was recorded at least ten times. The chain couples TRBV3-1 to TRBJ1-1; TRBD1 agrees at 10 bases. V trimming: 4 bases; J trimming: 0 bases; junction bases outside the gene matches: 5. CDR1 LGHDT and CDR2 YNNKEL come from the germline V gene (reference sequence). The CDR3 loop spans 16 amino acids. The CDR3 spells CASSPRDRGLNTEAFF. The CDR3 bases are TGTGCCAGCAGCCCCCGGGACAGGGGATTGAACACTGAAGCTTTCTTT.

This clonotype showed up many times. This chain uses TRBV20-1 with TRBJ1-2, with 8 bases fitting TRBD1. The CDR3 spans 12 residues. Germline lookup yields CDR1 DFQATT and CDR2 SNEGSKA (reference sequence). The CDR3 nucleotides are TGCAGCTACGACAGGGGCGGGTATGGCTACACCTTC. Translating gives CSYDRGGYGYTF.

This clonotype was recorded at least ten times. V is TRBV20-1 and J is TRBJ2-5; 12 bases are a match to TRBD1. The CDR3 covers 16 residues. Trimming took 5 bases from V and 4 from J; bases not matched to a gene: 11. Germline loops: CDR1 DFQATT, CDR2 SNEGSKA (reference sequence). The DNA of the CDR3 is TGCAGTGCTCTACCGGGACAGGGGGCGCAGGGAGAGACCCAGTACTTC. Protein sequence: CSALPGQGAQGETQYF.

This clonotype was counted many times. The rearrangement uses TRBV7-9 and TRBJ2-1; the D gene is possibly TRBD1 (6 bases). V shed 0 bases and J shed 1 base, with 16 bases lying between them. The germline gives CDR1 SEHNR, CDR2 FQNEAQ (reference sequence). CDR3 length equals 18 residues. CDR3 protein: CASSLAGQLVVSYNEQFF. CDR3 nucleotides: TGTGCCAGCAGCTTAGCCGGACAGCTAGTCGTTTCCTACAATGAGCAGTTCTTC.

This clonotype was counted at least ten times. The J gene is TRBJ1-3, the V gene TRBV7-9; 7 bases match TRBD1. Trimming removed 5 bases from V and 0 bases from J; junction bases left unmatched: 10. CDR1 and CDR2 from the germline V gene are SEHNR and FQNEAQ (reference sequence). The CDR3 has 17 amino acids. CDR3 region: CASSQYRQGHSGNTIYF. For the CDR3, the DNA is TGTGCCAGCAGCCAGTACCGACAGGGCCACTCTGGAAACACCATATATTTT. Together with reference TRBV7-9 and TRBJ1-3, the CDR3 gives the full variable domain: DTGVSQNPRHKITKRGQNVTFRCDPISEHNRLYWYRQTLGQGPEFLTYFQNEAQLEKSRLLSDRFSAERPKGSFSTLEIQRTEQGDSAMYLCASSQYRQGHSGNTIYFGEGSWLTVV.

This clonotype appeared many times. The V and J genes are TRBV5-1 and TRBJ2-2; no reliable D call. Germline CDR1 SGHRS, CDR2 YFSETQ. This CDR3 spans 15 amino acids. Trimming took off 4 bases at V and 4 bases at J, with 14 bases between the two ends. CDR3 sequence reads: CASSPRFAPTGELFF. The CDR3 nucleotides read TGCGCCAGCAGCCCACGTTTCGCCCCCACCGGGGAGCTGTTTTTT.

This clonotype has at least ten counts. CDR3 bases: TGTGCCAGCAGTGACGCAGCGGGGGCTTGGGATACGCAGTATTTT. It codes for CASSDAAGAWDTQYF. The rearrangement links TRBV2 to TRBJ2-3; TRBD2 agrees at 8 bases. CDR3 size: 15 residues. In germline, CDR1 is SNHLY, CDR2 FYNNEI. V lost 3 bases to trimming and J lost 6 bases; unmatched junction nucleotides: 8.

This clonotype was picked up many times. The CDR3, as DNA: TGTGCCTGGAGGCGATCCGGGACAGGTAAATCCTACGAGCAGTACTTC. Translation: CAWRRSGTGKSYEQYF. The genes are TRBV30 and TRBJ2-7; 8 positions agree with TRBD1. The V gene's germline CDR1 is GTSNPN and CDR2 SVGIG (reference sequence). CDR3 length equals 16 residues. The junction had 11 bases not matched to a gene; V was cut back by 3 bases and J by 1 base.

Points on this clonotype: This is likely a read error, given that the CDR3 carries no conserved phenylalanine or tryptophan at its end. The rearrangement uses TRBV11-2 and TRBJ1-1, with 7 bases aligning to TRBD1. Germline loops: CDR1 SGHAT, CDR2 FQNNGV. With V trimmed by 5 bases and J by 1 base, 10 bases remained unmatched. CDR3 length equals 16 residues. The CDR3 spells CASSVTQGWRNTEAFS. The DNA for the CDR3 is TGTGCCAGCAGCGTGACACAGGGGTGGAGGAACACTGAAGCTTTCTCT.

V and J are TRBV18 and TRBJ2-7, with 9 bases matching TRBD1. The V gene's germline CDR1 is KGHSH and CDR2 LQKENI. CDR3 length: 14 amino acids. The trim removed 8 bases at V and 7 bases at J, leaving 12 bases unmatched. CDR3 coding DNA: TGTGCCAGCACTGGACAGGGGATTCTTGGGGAGCAGTACTTC. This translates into CASTGQGILGEQYF.

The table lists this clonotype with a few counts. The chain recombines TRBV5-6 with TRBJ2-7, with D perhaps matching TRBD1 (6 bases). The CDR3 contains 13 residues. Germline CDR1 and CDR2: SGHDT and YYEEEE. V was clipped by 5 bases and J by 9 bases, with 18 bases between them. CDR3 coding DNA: TGTGCCAGCAGGTTTAGAGGGGGAGCGGTGCAGTACTTC. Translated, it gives CASRFRGGAVQYF.

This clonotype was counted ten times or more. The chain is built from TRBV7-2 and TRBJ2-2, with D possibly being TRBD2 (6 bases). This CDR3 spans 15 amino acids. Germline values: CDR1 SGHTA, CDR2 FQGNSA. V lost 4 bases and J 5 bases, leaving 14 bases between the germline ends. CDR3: CASSSSGVVTGELFF. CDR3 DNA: TGTGCCAGCAGCTCTTCGGGAGTAGTGACCGGGGAGCTGTTTTTT.

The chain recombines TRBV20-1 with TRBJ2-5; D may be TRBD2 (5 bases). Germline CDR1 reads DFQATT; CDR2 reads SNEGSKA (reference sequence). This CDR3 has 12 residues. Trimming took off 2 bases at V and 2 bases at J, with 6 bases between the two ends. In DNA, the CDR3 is TGCAGTGCTAGATCGGGGCAAGAGACCCAGTACTTC. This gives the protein CSARSGQETQYF.

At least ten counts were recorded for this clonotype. The CDR3 reads CSARLTANTEAFF. The CDR3 DNA follows: TGCAGTGCTAGGCTGACAGCGAACACTGAAGCTTTCTTT. This chain links TRBV20-1 with TRBJ1-1; weak D call: TRBD1 (5 bases). V was trimmed by 3 bases and J by 1 base, leaving 9 bases between them. CDR1 and CDR2 from the germline V gene are DFQATT and SNEGSKA (reference sequence). The CDR3 length is 13 residues.

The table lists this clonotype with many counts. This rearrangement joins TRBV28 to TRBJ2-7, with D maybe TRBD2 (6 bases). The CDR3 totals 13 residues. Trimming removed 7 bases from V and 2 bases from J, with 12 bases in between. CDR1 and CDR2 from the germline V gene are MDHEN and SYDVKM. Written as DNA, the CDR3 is TGTGCCAGCAAATTATGGGGGGCCTACGAGCAGTACTTC. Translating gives CASKLWGAYEQYF.

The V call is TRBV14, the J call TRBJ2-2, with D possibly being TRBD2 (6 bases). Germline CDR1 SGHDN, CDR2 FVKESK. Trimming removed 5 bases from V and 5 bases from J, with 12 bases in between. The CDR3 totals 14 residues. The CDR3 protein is CASSERGGTGELFF. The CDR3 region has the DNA TGTGCCAGCAGCGAAAGGGGAGGAACCGGGGAGCTGTTTTTT.

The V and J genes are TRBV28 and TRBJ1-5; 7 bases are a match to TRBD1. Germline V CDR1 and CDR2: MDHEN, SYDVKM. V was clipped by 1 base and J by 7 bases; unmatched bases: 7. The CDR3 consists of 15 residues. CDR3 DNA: TGTGCCAGCAGTTTATCAGGGGGAAGTCGGCAGCCCCAGCATTTT. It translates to CASSLSGGSRQPQHF. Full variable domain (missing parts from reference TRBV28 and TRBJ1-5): DVKVTQSSRYLVKRTGEKVFLECVQDMDHENMFWYRQDPGLGLRLIYFSYDVKMKEKGDIPEGYSVSREKKERFSLILESASTNQTSMYLCASSLSGGSRQPQHFGDGTRLSIL.

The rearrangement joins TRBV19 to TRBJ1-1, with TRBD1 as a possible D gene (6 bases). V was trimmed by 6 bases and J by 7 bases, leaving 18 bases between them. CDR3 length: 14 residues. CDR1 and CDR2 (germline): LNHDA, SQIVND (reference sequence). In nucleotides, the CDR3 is TGTGCCAGTAGCCGTTCAGGGGCCGTTTATGAAGCTTTCTTT. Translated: CASSRSGAVYEAFF.

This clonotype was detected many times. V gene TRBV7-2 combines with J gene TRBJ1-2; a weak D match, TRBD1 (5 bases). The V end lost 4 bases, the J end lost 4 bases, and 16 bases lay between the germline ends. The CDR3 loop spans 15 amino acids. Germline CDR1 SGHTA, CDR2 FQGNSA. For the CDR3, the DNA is TGTGCCAGCAGCTCTTCCGTGGGAGGGACCTATGGCTACACCTTC. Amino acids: CASSSSVGGTYGYTF.

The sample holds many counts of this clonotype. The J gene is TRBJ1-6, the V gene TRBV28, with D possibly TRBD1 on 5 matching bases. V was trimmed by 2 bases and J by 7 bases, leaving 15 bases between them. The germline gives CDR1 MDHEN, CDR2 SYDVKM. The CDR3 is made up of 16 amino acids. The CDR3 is CASSLRGAGGNSPLHF. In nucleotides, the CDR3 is TGTGCCAGCAGTTTAAGGGGCGCAGGAGGGAATTCACCCCTCCACTTT.

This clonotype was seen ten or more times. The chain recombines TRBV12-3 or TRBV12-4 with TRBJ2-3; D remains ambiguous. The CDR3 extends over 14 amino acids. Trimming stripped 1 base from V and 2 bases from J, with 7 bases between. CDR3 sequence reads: CASSLVPATDTQYF. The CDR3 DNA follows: TGTGCCAGCAGTTTAGTGCCAGCCACAGATACGCAGTATTTT.

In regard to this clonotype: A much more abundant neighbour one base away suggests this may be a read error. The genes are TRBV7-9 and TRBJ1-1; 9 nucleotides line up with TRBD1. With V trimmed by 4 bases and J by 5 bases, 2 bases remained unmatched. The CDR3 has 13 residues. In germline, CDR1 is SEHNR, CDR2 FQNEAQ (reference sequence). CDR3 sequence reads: CASSSGTGTEAFF. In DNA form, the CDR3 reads TGTGCCAGCAGCTCCGGGACAGGGACTGAAGCTTTCTTT.

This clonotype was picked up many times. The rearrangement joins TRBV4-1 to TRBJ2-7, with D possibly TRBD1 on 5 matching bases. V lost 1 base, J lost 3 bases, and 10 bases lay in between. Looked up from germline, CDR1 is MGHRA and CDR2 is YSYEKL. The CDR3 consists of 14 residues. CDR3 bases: TGCGCCAGCAGCCAAGGGACAAGCATCTACGAGCAGTACTTC. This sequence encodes CASSQGTSIYEQYF.

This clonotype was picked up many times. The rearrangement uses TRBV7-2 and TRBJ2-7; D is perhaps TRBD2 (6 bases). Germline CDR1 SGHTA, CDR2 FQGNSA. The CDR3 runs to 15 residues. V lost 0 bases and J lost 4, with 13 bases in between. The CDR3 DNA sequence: TGTGCCAGCAGCTTAGCGGGAGGATTAGGATACGAGCAGTACTTC. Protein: CASSLAGGLGYEQYF.